These 25 T cell receptor beta chains were all obtained from the same sample, sequenced in a study of OX40 agonist ivuxolimab in advanced cancers. Measured with immunoSEQ multiplex PCR; TCRdb has only the in-frame clones, and not every one. The sample lists about 22,000 clones; over 80% were seen once. The source material was CD4+ or CD8+ T cells sorted from blood, sampled in a trial of the OX40 agonist ivuxolimab. All receptors come from an adult with an advanced solid tumor such as melanoma, head and neck, liver or kidney cancer.

V is TRBV23-1 and J is TRBJ1-1, with D unresolved. TRBV23-1 is designated an ORF whose function remains uncertain. V lost 5 bases and J lost 3, with 16 bases in between. The CDR3 loop spans 15 amino acids. The CDR3 DNA sequence: TGCGCCAGCAGTAGAAGGAGGGATTGGCACACTGAAGCTTTCTTT. Protein sequence: CASSRRRDWHTEAFF.

The sample holds a few counts of this clone. This chain uses TRBV7-9 with TRBJ2-7, with D possibly TRBD1 on 5 matching bases. V gave up 6 bases and J gave up 3 bases, with 12 bases separating them. The CDR3 has 13 amino acids. In germline, CDR1 is SEHNR, CDR2 FQNEAQ (reference sequence). The CDR3 DNA is TGTGCCAGCAGTGGGCAGGGCCACTACGAGCAGTACTTC. This gives the protein CASSGQGHYEQYF.

The chain links TRBV9 to TRBJ1-1; D perhaps matches TRBD1 (5 bases). V gave up 0 bases and J gave up 1 base, with 10 bases separating them. Germline CDR1 reads SGDLS; CDR2 reads YYNGEE. The CDR3 is 15 residues long. CDR3 DNA: TGTGCCAGCAGCGTAGCAGGGATTGCGAACACTGAAGCTTTCTTT. Protein product: CASSVAGIANTEAFF.

V gene TRBV13 combines with J gene TRBJ2-7; 8 bases fit TRBD1. The V and J ends lost 2 bases and 3 bases, in that order; junction bases with no gene match: 0. The CDR3 totals 13 residues. CDR1 and CDR2 from the germline V gene are PRHDT and FYEKMQ (reference sequence). CDR3 nucleotides: TGTGCCAGCAGCTTAACAGGGGGCTACGAGCAGTACTTC. It translates to CASSLTGGYEQYF.

This chain links TRBV10-3 with TRBJ1-2, with D possibly matching TRBD1 (6 bases). CDR1 is ENHRY, CDR2 SYGVKD, per germline. With 7 bases removed from V and 4 bases from J, the gap between germline ends came to 16 bases. The CDR3 has 14 residues. CDR3 DNA sequence: TGTGCCATCACCCCCGGGGGGCCTGGCTATGGCTACACCTTC. The encoded protein is CAITPGGPGYGYTF.

This clone occurred a few times. The V and J genes are TRBV7-3 and TRBJ2-5; maybe TRBD2 (5 bases). Germline CDR1 reads SGHTA; CDR2 reads FQGTGA. V lost 5 bases and J 1 base, leaving 17 bases between the germline ends. This CDR3 is 16 amino acids long. The CDR3 loop is CASSPRGVGAQETQYF. The CDR3 nucleotides are TGTGCCAGCAGCCCCCGCGGAGTGGGAGCCCAAGAGACCCAGTACTTC.

This rearrangement joins TRBV2 to TRBJ2-1; the D gene is possibly TRBD2 (5 bases). Germline-derived CDR1 and CDR2 are SNHLY and FYNNEI. The CDR3 runs to 13 residues. V shed 7 bases and J shed 6 bases, with 13 bases lying between them. This chain's CDR3 is CASTSGTGNEQFF. The CDR3, as DNA: TGTGCCAGCACCAGCGGTACGGGCAATGAGCAGTTCTTC.

The J gene is TRBJ2-5, the V gene TRBV2; the D gene is possibly TRBD1 (6 bases). V was clipped by 7 bases and J by 5 bases, with 11 bases between them. Per the germline V gene, CDR1 is SNHLY and CDR2 is FYNNEI. The CDR3 is made up of 12 amino acids. Here the CDR3 DNA reads TGTGCCAGCATACAGGGTGGGGAGACCCAGTACTTC. Its protein is CASIQGGETQYF. The variable domain in full, completed from reference TRBV2 and TRBJ2-5, reads EPEVTQTPSHQVTQMGQEVILRCVPISNHLYFYWYRQILGQKVEFLVSFYNNEISEKSEIFDDQFSVERPDGSNFTLKIRSTKLEDSAMYFCASIQGGETQYFGPGTRLLVL.

This chain links TRBV9 with TRBJ2-5; 8 nucleotides align to TRBD2. The J call may be in error: the DNA end matches TRBJ2-7 better. CDR1 and CDR2 (germline): SGDLS, YYNGEE. The length of the CDR3 is 13 residues. The CDR3 region has the DNA TGTGCCAGCAGCGCGGGGGGGCCCTACGAGCAGTACTTC. It translates to CASSAGGPYEQYF.

The CDR3 reads CASSLDFPATTDTQYF. CDR3 DNA sequence: TGTGCCAGCAGCTTAGATTTCCCAGCTACCACAGATACGCAGTATTTT. The chain is built from TRBV11-2 and TRBJ2-3; D call uncertain. Germline CDR1 reads SGHAT; CDR2 reads FQNNGV. There are 16 residues in the CDR3. The germline V and J ends were trimmed by 0 bases and 2 bases, with 12 bases remaining between them.

The gene calls are TRBV7-6 and TRBJ2-7; no firm D call. CDR3 length: 15 amino acids. The V and J ends lost 0 bases and 3 bases respectively, with 12 bases between them. Germline V lookup: CDR1 SGHVS, CDR2 FNYEAQ. Here the CDR3 DNA reads TGTGCCAGCAGCTTAGCGGCAGGTACAAGCTACGAGCAGTACTTC. It yields the protein CASSLAAGTSYEQYF.

This clone was recorded only once. The rearrangement joins TRBV6-5 to TRBJ2-1, with 12 bases matching TRBD2. From germline, CDR1 is MNHEY and CDR2 SVGAGI. The CDR3 has 15 residues. J lost 7 bases, V lost 5 bases, and 6 bases had no gene match. Here the CDR3 DNA reads TGTGCCAGCAGTCCGGGACTAGCGGGCTATAATGAGCAGTTCTTC. Its protein product is CASSPGLAGYNEQFF.

This chain uses TRBV29-1 with TRBJ2-7, with 9 bases identical to TRBD2. V was pared by 4 bases and J by 8 bases, with 6 bases of the junction left unmatched. Germline values: CDR1 SQVTM, CDR2 ANQGSEA. The CDR3 consists of 12 residues. CDR3 coding DNA: TGCAGCGTTGCTAGCGGGGTTTCGCAGCAGTACTTC. As protein: CSVASGVSQQYF.

The CDR3 reads CASRPSGSPYNEQFF. The CDR3 coding sequence is TGTGCCAGCAGACCGAGCGGGAGTCCCTACAATGAGCAGTTCTTC. The chain has TRBV27 and TRBJ2-1, with TRBD2 matching 8 bases. Germline V gene data show CDR1 as MNHEY and CDR2 as SMNVEV (reference sequence). The CDR3 is 15 amino acids. Germline trimming cut 6 bases from V and 2 bases from J; bases unmatched to any gene: 6.

On this clone itself: One end of the junction does not line up with germline, which may come from a read error. The genes are TRBV7-9 and TRBJ1-2; 10 bases fit TRBD1. The CDR3 covers 11 residues. Germline V lookup: CDR1 SEHNR, CDR2 FQNEAQ (reference sequence). In DNA form, the CDR3 reads TGTGCCAGCAGCAAGACAGGGGGCCGCGTCTTC. Translation gives CASSKTGGRVF.

The chain joins TRBV27 to TRBJ2-1, with D possibly being TRBD1 (6 bases). Trimming left V 2 bases short and J 8 bases short, with 16 bases between. The V gene's germline CDR1 is MNHEY and CDR2 SMNVEV (reference sequence). This CDR3 contains 15 residues. The CDR3 DNA follows: TGTGCCAGCAGTTTACGTGCCAGGGGCTCGGATGAGCAGTTCTTC. Its translation is CASSLRARGSDEQFF.

This rearrangement joins TRBV7-8 to TRBJ2-7; 7 bases match TRBD2. The J segment lost 3 bases and the V segment lost 5 bases, leaving 10 bases of the junction unmatched. In germline, CDR1 is SGHVS, CDR2 FQNEAQ. CDR3 length: 15 residues. CDR3 in DNA: TGTGCCAGCAGCCCCTCGGCTAGCGGCGTCTACGAGCAGTACTTC. Amino acid sequence: CASSPSASGVYEQYF.

The chain joins TRBV25-1 to TRBJ2-5, with 10 nucleotides matching TRBD1. Trimming took 1 base from V and 5 from J; bases not matched to a gene: 1. The length of the CDR3 is 14 residues. Germline lookup yields CDR1 MGHDK and CDR2 SYGVNS. Here the CDR3 DNA reads TGTGCCAGCAGTGAATGGGGACAGGGGGAGACCCAGTACTTC. Its protein is CASSEWGQGETQYF.

The chain carries TRBV4-3 and TRBJ2-7; a possible D gene is TRBD1 (5 bases). From germline, CDR1 is LGHNA and CDR2 YSLEER. V was pared by 0 bases and J by 0 bases, with 9 bases between. The CDR3 runs to 15 residues. DNA for the CDR3: TGCGCCAGCAGCCAAGATTTAGGGGTCTCCTACGAGCAGTACTTC. It specifies CASSQDLGVSYEQYF.

The V gene is TRBV9, the J gene TRBJ2-5; tentative D call: TRBD2 (6 bases). The J call is in doubt because the DNA end fits TRBJ2-7 better. The V gene's germline CDR1 is SGDLS and CDR2 YYNGEE. CDR3 length equals 13 residues. CDR3 in DNA: TGTGCCAGCAGTACCGGAGGGAAGAACGAGCAGTACTTC. Protein: CASSTGGKNEQYF.

The chain is built from TRBV27 and TRBJ2-1; D unresolved. Trimming left V 8 bases short and J 4 bases short, with 15 bases between. CDR1 is MNHEY, CDR2 SMNVEV, per germline (reference sequence). This CDR3 is built from 14 residues. The DNA for the CDR3 is TGTGCCAGCGGCCCAGCGCGGTGGTACAATGAGCAGTTCTTC. This encodes CASGPARWYNEQFF.

The V gene is TRBV9, the J gene TRBJ2-3; D might be TRBD1 or TRBD2, each matching 5 bases. This CDR3 region has 13 residues. Germline CDR1 and CDR2: SGDLS and YYNGEE. Trimming cost V 5 bases and J 0 bases, with 7 bases left between them. CDR3 nucleotides: TGTGCCAGCAGGGGACCTAGCACAGATACGCAGTATTTT. This encodes CASRGPSTDTQYF.

This clone was recorded a few times. The rearrangement links TRBV30 to TRBJ1-1; D is unclear. The CDR3 runs to 12 residues. V was trimmed by 1 base and J by 5 bases, leaving 8 bases between them. Germline V gene data show CDR1 as GTSNPN and CDR2 as SVGIG (reference sequence). The CDR3, as DNA: TGTGCCTGGAGTGACGCGGGTACTGAAGCTTTCTTT. This sequence encodes CAWSDAGTEAFF.

Relative to its sample, this clone is medium-sized. The chain uses TRBV2 and TRBJ2-7; the D is unclear. In germline, CDR1 is SNHLY, CDR2 FYNNEI. The CDR3 is 13 amino acids. Trimming took 3 bases from V and 4 from J, leaving 10 bases between them. The CDR3 DNA reads as TGTGCCAGCAGTGAGGGTTGGCGGTACGAGCAGTACTTC. This encodes CASSEGWRYEQYF.

V is TRBV7-9 and J is TRBJ1-2; 7 bases agree with TRBD1. V shed 1 base, J shed 2 bases, and the junction held 4 bases outside the gene matches. This CDR3 spans 15 amino acids. Germline V lookup: CDR1 SEHNR, CDR2 FQNEAQ (reference sequence). CDR3 sequence (DNA): TGTGCCAGCAGCTTAGGAGGGGGACAGAACTATGGCTACACCTTC. It specifies CASSLGGGQNYGYTF.